This T cell receptor (beta chain) was recorded in a study of T cells in Graves' hyperthyroidism and ophthalmopathy. The overall study: Before any treatment, at initial diagnosis, peripheral blood was collected.

V dropped 10 bases and J dropped 0; count of bases not matched to a gene: 12. Germline V gene sequence: CDR1 ENHRY, CDR2 SYGVKD. The CDR3 has 16 amino acids. About this clonotype: Antigen: not known.

TCR beta CDR3 regions were amplified from RNA transcripts. The TCR CDR3 was amplified in a first-round RT-PCR using the HTBI primer set. One entry per CDR3 protein, called by TCRdb with MiXCR from the multiplex PCR reads. The sample records about 350,000 distinct CDR3 sequences, roughly 18% being singletons. Study-level points and caveats: Patients with ophthalmopathy were separated from those with stable hyperthyroidism by a 13 V-J model. Within blood appeared most thyroid clonotypes that had expanded above 0.001. Model output signaled ophthalmopathy a median approximately 6.2 months ahead of onset.

V and J are TRBV10-3 and TRBJ1-3; 7 nucleotides align to TRBD1. The source is a woman aged 40 to 50 with Graves' ophthalmopathy. Sequenced input: blood. CDR3 nucleotides: TGTGCCACCTTCCTAGGACAGGCGAACTCTGGAAACACCATATATTTT. Translating it yields CATFLGQANSGNTIYF.